This section outlines one TCR beta chain sequence together with its context. The CDR3 contains 15 residues. V was clipped by 5 bases and J by 0 bases, with 13 bases between them. Germline values: CDR1 SGHTA, CDR2 FQGNSA. As handled by the study authors: Reference gene primer amplification in the assay estimated nucleated cell counts. Generated by immunoSEQ multiplex PCR, the TCRdb table keeps only in-frame clones and is missing some. The V and J calls and the clone size are those of that table, but D and trimming were determined from the DNA. The data hold about 230,000 clones, with around four fifths observed a single time. The data are from a study of blood T cell repertoires in COVID-19. At the level of the study: Whether acute or convalescent, the COVID-19 samples came from the United States, Italy and Spain. Sources were T cells, B-cell-depleted T cells, or PBMCs; the material itself was cDNA or gDNA.

Material for sequencing was peripheral blood. The chain joins TRBV7-2 to TRBJ1-2; D is perhaps TRBD1 (5 bases). This receptor was identified in a man aged 35 to 55 with acute or convalescent COVID-19. The CDR3: CASSPRASANYGYTF. The DNA of the CDR3 is TGTGCCAGCAGCCCCAGGGCTTCAGCTAACTATGGCTACACCTTC.